Following are 6 T cell receptor beta chains from one sample sequenced in a study of T cell clones after liver transplantation. Some clones are missing from TCRdb's copy, which holds only in-frame ones; the method was immunoSEQ multiplex PCR. The sample holds approximately 70,000 clones, 84% seen once. Sequenced here: CD4+ T cells from blood, sampled about 50 months after liver transplant. Source of these receptors: a human patient who received a liver transplant. Part of the T cells may come from the graft donor.

The V gene is TRBV5-1, the J gene TRBJ1-3; no reliable D call. The V gene lost 0 bases and the J gene lost 1 base, with 11 bases spanning the gap. This CDR3 region has 16 residues. The V gene's germline CDR1 is SGHRS and CDR2 YFSETQ. The CDR3 reads CASSLAAGISGNTIYF. The CDR3 DNA reads as TGCGCCAGCAGCTTGGCCGCGGGGATTTCTGGAAACACCATATATTTT.

This chain joins TRBV7-2 and TRBJ2-5; unclear D gene. CDR1 and CDR2 from the germline V gene are SGHTA and FQGNSA. V was clipped by 2 bases and J by 4 bases, with 14 bases between them. The CDR3 totals 15 residues. CDR3 sequence reads: CASSLLSSRRETQYF. In nucleotides, the CDR3 is TGTGCCAGCAGCTTACTAAGCTCAAGAAGAGAGACCCAGTACTTC.

The chain carries TRBV4-1 and TRBJ2-6; D assignment may be TRBD1 or TRBD2 (6 bases each). Germline CDR1 reads MGHRA; CDR2 reads YSYEKL. Trimming removed 3 bases from V and 4 bases from J, with 16 bases in between. The CDR3 extends over 17 amino acids. The CDR3 spells CASSHLWGAAGANVLTF. As DNA, the CDR3 is TGCGCCAGCAGCCACCTTTGGGGGGCGGCGGGGGCCAACGTCCTGACTTTC.

V and J are TRBV9 and TRBJ1-2; 12 positions match TRBD1. CDR3 length: 19 residues. Germline V gene sequence: CDR1 SGDLS, CDR2 YYNGEE. Trimming took 3 bases from V and 2 from J; bases not matched to a gene: 14. The DNA of the CDR3 is TGTGCCAGCAGCGCCCAATTGGGGACAGGGGGCTGGGCCAACTATGGCTACACCTTC. Its protein product is CASSAQLGTGGWANYGYTF.

The gene calls are TRBV6-5 and TRBJ1-4; TRBD1 matches 9 bases. This CDR3 has 16 residues. The V gene's germline CDR1 is MNHEY and CDR2 SVGAGI. The V segment lost 3 bases and the J segment 8 bases; nucleotides outside the gene matches: 10. CDR3 sequence (DNA): TGTGCCAGCAGTTATTCTTCGGGACAGGGCCCCGAAAAACTGTTTTTT. It specifies CASSYSSGQGPEKLFF.

The chain uses TRBV4-1 and TRBJ1-4; D call uncertain. CDR3 length: 15 residues. Trimming cost V 4 bases and J 8 bases, with 17 bases left between them. CDR1 is MGHRA and CDR2 is YSYEKL in the germline V gene. The CDR3 sequence is CASSLSRSEKEKLFF. Here the CDR3 DNA reads TGCGCCAGCAGCCTCTCCCGGTCCGAAAAGGAAAAACTGTTTTTT.